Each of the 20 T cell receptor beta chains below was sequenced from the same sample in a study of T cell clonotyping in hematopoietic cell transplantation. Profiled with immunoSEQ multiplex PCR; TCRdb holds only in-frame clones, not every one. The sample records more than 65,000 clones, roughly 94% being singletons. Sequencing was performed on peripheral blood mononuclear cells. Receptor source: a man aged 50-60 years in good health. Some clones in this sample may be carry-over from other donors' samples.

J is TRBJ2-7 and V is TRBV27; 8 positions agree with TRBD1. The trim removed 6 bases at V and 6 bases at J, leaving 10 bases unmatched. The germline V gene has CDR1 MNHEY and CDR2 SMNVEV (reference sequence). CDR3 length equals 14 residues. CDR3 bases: TGTGCCAGCAGGAACGACAGGGGAGTTGGCGAGCAGTACTTC. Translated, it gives CASRNDRGVGEQYF.

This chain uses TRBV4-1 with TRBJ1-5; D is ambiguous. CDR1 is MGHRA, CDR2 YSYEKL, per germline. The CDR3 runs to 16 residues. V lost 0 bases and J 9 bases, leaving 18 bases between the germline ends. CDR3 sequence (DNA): TGCGCCAGCAGCCAAGAATTTAACCCCACGGCTACGCCCCAGCATTTT. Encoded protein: CASSQEFNPTATPQHF.

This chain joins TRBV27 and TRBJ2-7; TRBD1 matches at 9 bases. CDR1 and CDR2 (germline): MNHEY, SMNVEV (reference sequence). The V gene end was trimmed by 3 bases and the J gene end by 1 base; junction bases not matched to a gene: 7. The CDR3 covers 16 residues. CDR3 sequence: CASSFLTGGLSYEQYF. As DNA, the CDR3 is TGTGCCAGCAGTTTTCTGACAGGGGGGCTTTCCTACGAGCAGTACTTC.

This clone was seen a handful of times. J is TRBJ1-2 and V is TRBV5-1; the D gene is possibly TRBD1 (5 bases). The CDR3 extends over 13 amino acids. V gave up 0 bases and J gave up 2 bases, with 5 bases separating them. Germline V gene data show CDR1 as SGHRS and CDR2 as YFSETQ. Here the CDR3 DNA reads TGCGCCAGCAGCTTGGAGGGGAACTATGGCTACACCTTC. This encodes CASSLEGNYGYTF.

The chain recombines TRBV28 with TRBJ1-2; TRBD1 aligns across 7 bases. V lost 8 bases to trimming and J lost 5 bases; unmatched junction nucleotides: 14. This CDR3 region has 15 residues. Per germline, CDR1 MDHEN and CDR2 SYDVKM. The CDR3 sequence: CASDNDRVKPYGYTF. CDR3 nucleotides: TGTGCCAGCGACAATGACAGGGTGAAACCGTATGGCTACACCTTC.

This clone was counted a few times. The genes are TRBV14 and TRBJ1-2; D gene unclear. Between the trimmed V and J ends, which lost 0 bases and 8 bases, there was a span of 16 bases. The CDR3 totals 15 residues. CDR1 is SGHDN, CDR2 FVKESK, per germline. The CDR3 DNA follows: TGTGCCAGCAGCCAAGATCTACACGGAGTTCGCGGCTACACCTTC. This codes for CASSQDLHGVRGYTF.

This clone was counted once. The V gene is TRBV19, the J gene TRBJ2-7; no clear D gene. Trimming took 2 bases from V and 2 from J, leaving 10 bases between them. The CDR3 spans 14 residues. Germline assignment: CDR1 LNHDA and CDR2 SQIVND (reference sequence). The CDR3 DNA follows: TGTGCCAGTAGTATACTGGACGGGCCCTACGAGCAGTACTTC. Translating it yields CASSILDGPYEQYF.

DNA of the CDR3: TGTGCCAGCAGAGACAGGGGAGAGGGCACTGAAGCTTTCTTT. Amino acids: CASRDRGEGTEAFF. The chain combines TRBV2 with TRBJ1-1, with TRBD1 matching 8 bases. With 6 bases clipped from V and 4 bases from J, the junction kept 7 bases outside the gene matches. The CDR3 sequence is 14 residues long. Germline V gene data show CDR1 as SNHLY and CDR2 as FYNNEI.

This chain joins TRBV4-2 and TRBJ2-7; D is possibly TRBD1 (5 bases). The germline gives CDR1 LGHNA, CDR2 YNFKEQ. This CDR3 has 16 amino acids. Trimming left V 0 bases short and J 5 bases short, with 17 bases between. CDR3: CASSQEGVQRTHEQYF. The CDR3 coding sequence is TGTGCCAGCAGCCAAGAAGGGGTACAGAGAACCCACGAGCAGTACTTC.

CDR3 in DNA: TGTGCCAGCAGTTACGGGGGACGCGAAGCTTTCTTT. Its protein product is CASSYGGREAFF. This chain connects TRBV6-5 to TRBJ1-1; a possible D gene is TRBD1 (5 bases). Between the trimmed V and J ends, which lost 2 bases and 8 bases, there was a span of 9 bases. CDR3 length equals 12 residues. Germline CDR1 and CDR2: MNHEY and SVGAGI.

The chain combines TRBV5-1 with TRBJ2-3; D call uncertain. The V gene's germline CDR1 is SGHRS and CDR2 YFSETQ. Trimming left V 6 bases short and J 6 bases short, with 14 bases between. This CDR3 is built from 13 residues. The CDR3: CASTKVEDDTQYF. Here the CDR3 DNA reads TGCGCCAGCACCAAAGTAGAAGATGATACGCAGTATTTT.

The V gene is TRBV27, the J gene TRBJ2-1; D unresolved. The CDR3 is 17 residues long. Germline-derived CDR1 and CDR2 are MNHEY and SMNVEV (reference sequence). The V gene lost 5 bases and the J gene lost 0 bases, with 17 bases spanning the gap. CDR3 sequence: CASSPPGVQSSYNEQFF. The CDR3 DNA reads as TGTGCCAGCAGTCCCCCCGGAGTTCAGAGCTCCTACAATGAGCAGTTCTTC.

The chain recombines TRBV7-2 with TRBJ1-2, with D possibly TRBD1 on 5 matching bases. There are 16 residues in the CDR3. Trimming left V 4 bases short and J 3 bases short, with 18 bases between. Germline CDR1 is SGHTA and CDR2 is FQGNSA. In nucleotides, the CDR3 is TGTGCCAGCAGCTGGTTAGGGCCGCCGGGGGACTATGGCTACACCTTC. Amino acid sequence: CASSWLGPPGDYGYTF.

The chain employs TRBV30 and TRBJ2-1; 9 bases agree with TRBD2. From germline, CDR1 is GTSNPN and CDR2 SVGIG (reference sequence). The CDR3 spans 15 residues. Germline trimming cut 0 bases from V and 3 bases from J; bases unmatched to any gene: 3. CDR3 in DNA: TGTGCCTGGAGTGTGCAAGCGGGAGGCTACAATGAGCAGTTCTTC. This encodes CAWSVQAGGYNEQFF.

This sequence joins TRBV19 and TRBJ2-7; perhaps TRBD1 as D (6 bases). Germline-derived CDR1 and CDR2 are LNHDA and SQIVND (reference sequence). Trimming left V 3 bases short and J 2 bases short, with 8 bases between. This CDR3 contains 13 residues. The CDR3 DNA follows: TGTGCCAGTAGTATCAGGGGCACCTACGAGCAGTACTTC. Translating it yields CASSIRGTYEQYF.

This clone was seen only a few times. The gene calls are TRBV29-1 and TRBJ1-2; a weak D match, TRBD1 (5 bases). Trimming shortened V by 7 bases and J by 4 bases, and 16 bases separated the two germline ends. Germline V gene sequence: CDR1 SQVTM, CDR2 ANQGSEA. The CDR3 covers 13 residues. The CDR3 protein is CSGAIADTYGYTF. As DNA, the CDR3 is TGCAGCGGTGCAATTGCGGACACCTATGGCTACACCTTC.

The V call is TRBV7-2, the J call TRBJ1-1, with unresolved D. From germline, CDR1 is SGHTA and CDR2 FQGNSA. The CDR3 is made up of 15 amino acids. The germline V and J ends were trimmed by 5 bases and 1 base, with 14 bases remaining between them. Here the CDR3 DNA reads TGTGCCAGCAGCCCCCTCTCCACTCGGAACACTGAAGCTTTCTTT. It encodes CASSPLSTRNTEAFF.

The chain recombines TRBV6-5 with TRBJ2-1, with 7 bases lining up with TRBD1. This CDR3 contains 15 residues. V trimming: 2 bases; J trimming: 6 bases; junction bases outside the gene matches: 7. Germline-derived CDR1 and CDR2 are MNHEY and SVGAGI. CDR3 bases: TGTGCCAGCAGTTACCAACAGGGGATAGGCAATGAGCAGTTCTTC. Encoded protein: CASSYQQGIGNEQFF.

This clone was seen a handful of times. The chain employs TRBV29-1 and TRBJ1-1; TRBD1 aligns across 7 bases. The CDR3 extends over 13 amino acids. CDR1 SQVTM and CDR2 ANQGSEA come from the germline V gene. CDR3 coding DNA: TGCAGTTCAAACAGGGGCCTACACACTGAAGCTTTCTTT. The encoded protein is CSSNRGLHTEAFF.

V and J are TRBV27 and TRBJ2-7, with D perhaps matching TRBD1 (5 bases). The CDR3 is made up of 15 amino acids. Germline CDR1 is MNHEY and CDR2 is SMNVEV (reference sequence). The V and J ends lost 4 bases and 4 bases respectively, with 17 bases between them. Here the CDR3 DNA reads TGTGCCAGCAGTTCAGGGATAATGAGTGCGTACGAGCAGTACTTC. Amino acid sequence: CASSSGIMSAYEQYF.